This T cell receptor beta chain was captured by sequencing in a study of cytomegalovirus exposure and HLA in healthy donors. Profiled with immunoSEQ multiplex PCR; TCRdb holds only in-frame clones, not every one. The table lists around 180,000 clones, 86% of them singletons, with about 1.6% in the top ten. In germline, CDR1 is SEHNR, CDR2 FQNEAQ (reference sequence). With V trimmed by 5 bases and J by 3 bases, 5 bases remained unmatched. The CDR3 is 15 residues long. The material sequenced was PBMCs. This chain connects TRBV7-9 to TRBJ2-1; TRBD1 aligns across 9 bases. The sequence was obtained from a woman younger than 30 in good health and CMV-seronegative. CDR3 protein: CASSPGQGSYNEQFF. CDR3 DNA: TGTGCCAGCAGCCCGGGACAGGGAAGCTACAATGAGCAGTTCTTC.